Shown below are 7 T cell receptor beta chains from a single sample sequenced in a study of PD-1 blockade in mismatch repair-deficient tumors. The method was immunoSEQ multiplex PCR; TCRdb's version includes in-frame clones alone and lacks a portion of them. Of roughly 130,000 clones detected, 85% to 90% appear once; the ten largest clones hold 12%. This specimen consisted of peripheral blood, obtained 70 to 72 weeks after starting pembrolizumab. Source of these receptors: an adult with mismatch repair-deficient cancer.

This chain joins TRBV6-4 and TRBJ2-2, with 10 bases aligning to TRBD2. Germline assignment: CDR1 MRHNA and CDR2 SNTAGT. The CDR3 loop spans 17 amino acids. V shed 0 bases and J 4 bases; nucleotides not matched to a gene: 5. In nucleotides, the CDR3 is TGTGCCAGCAGTGACTCAGCGGGAGGGCCGGGCACCGGGGAGCTGTTTTTT. Translated, it gives CASSDSAGGPGTGELFF.

The chain has TRBV29-1 and TRBJ1-2, with D perhaps matching TRBD1 (6 bases). The germline CDR1 and CDR2 sequences are SQVTM and ANQGSEA. V was shortened by 2 bases and J by 7 bases, with 11 bases between the two germline ends. The CDR3 is 12 residues long. In nucleotides, the CDR3 is TGCAGCGTTGAAAGGGGGGTCCCTGGCTACACCTTC. This sequence encodes CSVERGVPGYTF.

The chain joins TRBV13 to TRBJ2-5, with TRBD2 identical over 13 bases. V lost 5 bases, J lost 5 bases, and 11 bases stayed unmatched. The V gene's germline CDR1 is PRHDT and CDR2 FYEKMQ (reference sequence). The CDR3 is 17 amino acids. The CDR3 spells CASSNRGLAGWEETQYF. The CDR3 DNA sequence: TGTGCCAGCAGCAATAGGGGACTAGCGGGATGGGAGGAGACCCAGTACTTC.

The CDR3 loop reads CASSRLGGIDEQFF. The CDR3 DNA is TGTGCCAGCTCACGACTAGGGGGAATCGATGAGCAGTTCTTC. J is TRBJ2-1 and V is TRBV18; either TRBD1 or TRBD2 may fit D (6 bases each). Germline V gene data show CDR1 as KGHSH and CDR2 as LQKENI. The germline V and J ends were trimmed by 4 bases and 8 bases, with 15 bases remaining between them. The CDR3 loop spans 14 amino acids.

The chain couples TRBV10-3 to TRBJ2-3; TRBD1 or TRBD2 may be the D gene (6 bases each). Trimming removed 10 bases at V and 2 bases at J, with 16 bases between. CDR1 and CDR2 (germline): ENHRY, SYGVKD. This CDR3 region has 14 residues. DNA of the CDR3: TGTGCCACCAGGGGCGCGGGGTACACAGATACGCAGTATTTT. The encoded protein is CATRGAGYTDTQYF.

This chain uses TRBV5-6 with TRBJ1-2; a weak D match, TRBD1 (5 bases). From germline, CDR1 is SGHDT and CDR2 YYEEEE. The CDR3 length is 12 residues. V lost 0 bases, J lost 12 bases, and 12 bases lay in between. The CDR3 region has the DNA TGTGCCAGCAGCTTGGAAAAGGGGAGACACACCTTC. Protein product: CASSLEKGRHTF.

This chain uses TRBV19 with TRBJ1-1, with D tentatively TRBD1 (6 bases). Germline CDR1 LNHDA, CDR2 SQIVND (reference sequence). This CDR3 contains 13 residues. V was trimmed by 6 bases and J by 1 base, leaving 9 bases between them. The CDR3 spells CASSVTGNTEAFF. The CDR3 DNA reads as TGTGCCAGTAGCGTGACAGGGAACACTGAAGCTTTCTTT.